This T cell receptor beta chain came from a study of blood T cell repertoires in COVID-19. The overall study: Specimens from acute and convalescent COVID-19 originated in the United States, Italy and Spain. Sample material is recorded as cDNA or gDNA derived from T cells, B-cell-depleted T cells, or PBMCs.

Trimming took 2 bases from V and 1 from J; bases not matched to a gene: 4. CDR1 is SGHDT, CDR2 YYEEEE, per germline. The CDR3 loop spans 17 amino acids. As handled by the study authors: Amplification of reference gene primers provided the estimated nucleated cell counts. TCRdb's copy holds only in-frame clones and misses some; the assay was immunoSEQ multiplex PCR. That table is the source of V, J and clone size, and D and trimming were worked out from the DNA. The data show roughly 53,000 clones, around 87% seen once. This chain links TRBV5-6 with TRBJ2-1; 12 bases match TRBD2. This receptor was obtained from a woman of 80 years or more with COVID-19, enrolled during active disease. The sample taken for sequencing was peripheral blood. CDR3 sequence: CASSFRLAGGSYNEQFF. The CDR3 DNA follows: TGTGCCAGCAGCTTCAGGCTAGCGGGAGGGTCCTACAATGAGCAGTTCTTC. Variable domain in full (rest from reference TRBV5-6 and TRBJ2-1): DAGVTQSPTHLIKTRGQQVTLRCSPKSGHDTVSWYQQALGQGPQFIFQYYEEEERQRGNFPDRFSGHQFPNYSSELNVNALLLGDSALYLCASSFRLAGGSYNEQFFGPGTRLTVL.